The clone carrying this TCR beta chain appeared a single time. The antigen remains unidentified. This CDR3 is also generated by other DNA sequences in the sample. CDR3 size: 16 residues. Germline CDR1 and CDR2: SGDLS and YYNGEE. Trimming removed 0 bases from V and 1 base from J; junction bases left unmatched: 0. The record originates from a study of shared clonotypes between healthy human individuals. Background on the study: The cohort comprised two women and a few men. Their ages spanned 18 to 49 years. Donors had three CD4 naive, three CD4 memory, two CD8 naive and one CD8 memory plate apiece. Study-wide results and caveats: The study found lower generation probabilities in non-shared clonotypes than in those shared by all four donors.

The method was immunoSEQ multiplex PCR; TCRdb's version includes in-frame clones alone and lacks a portion of them. The sample contains 980,000 or so clones, 76% of which appear only once. The chain links TRBV9 to TRBJ2-2; 10 bases line up with TRBD2. The origin of this receptor is a man aged 18 to 30 in good health. Input material: memory CD4+ T cells sorted from blood. Subset given: CD45RA-negative fraction. The CDR3 DNA is TGTGCCAGCAGCGTAGGACTAGCGGGGAACACCGGGGAGCTGTTTTTT. Its protein product is CASSVGLAGNTGELFF. The entire variable domain, with the rest obtained from reference TRBV9 and TRBJ2-2, is as follows: DSGVTQTPKHLITATGQRVTLRCSPRSGDLSVYWYQQSLDQGLQFLIQYYNGEERAKGNILERFSAQQFPDLHSELNLSSLELGDSALYFCASSVGLAGNTGELFFGEGSRLTVL.